This T cell receptor beta chain was identified in a study of T-cell reconstitution after alpha-beta-depleted transplantation in children. Preparing the TCRbeta library involved the use of unique molecular identifiers. TCRdb reprocessed the PCR reads via MiXCR and lists one record per CDR3 protein. The repertoire holds about 460,000 distinct CDR3 sequences, with roughly 11% as singletons. There are a few counts of this clonotype. Sample: PBMCs, mostly from graft donor cells, taken 180 days after TCRalphabeta/CD19-depleted stem cell transplant. The source is a female patient under 10 years old who had a stem cell transplant for aplastic anemia, so the T cells may come from the graft donor.

The CDR3: CASSPRDRGEDNEKLFF. The CDR3 region has the DNA TGCGCCAGCAGCCCCAGGGACAGGGGAGAGGATAATGAAAAACTGTTTTTT. The chain uses TRBV5-1 and TRBJ1-4; 10 positions agree with TRBD1. V lost 4 bases, J lost 4 bases, and 10 bases stayed unmatched. This CDR3 has 17 amino acids. CDR1 is SGHRS and CDR2 is YFSETQ in the germline V gene.